This T cell receptor beta chain was identified in a study of T cell responses to AZD1222 COVID-19 vaccine. Germline CDR1 MNHEY, CDR2 SVGAGI. V shed 4 bases, J shed 5 bases, and the junction held 2 bases outside the gene matches. The CDR3 sequence is 13 residues long. TCRdb's table, derived via immunoSEQ multiplex PCR, lists solely in-frame clones and lacks some. The sample includes about 160,000 clones, 90% to 95% of them seen just once. The source material was peripheral blood, sampled 28 days after the second AZD1222 dose. The sequence derives from an adult who received the AZD1222 COVID-19 vaccine. The J gene is TRBJ2-1, the V gene TRBV6-5; 7 nucleotides match TRBD2. CDR3 region: CASSLSGDNEQFF. CDR3 DNA sequence: TGTGCCAGCAGTTTAAGCGGGGACAATGAGCAGTTCTTC.